This T cell receptor beta chain was profiled in a study of identical twins. The study's findings and limits: Compared with unrelated sharing, twin-shared out-of-frame alpha sequences had more low-probability sequences.

Template switching added a universal primer binding site, and final cDNA carried unique molecular identifiers. Each CDR3 protein is one row after TCRdb ran MiXCR on the 5' RACE reads. This table holds 400,000 or so distinct CDR3 sequences, approximately 8.7% found once. The CDR3 totals 13 residues. V was pared by 9 bases and J by 3 bases, with 7 bases of the junction left unmatched. About this clonotype: Its antigen is currently unknown.

The genes are TRBV12-3 or TRBV12-4 and TRBJ2-7, with TRBD1 identical over 8 bases. The sequenced sample consisted of naive T cells sorted from blood. This TCR derives from a woman in her forties or fifties in good health. CDR3 in amino acids: CASKDREHYEQYF. The CDR3 coding sequence is TGTGCCAGTAAGGACAGGGAACACTACGAGCAGTACTTC.